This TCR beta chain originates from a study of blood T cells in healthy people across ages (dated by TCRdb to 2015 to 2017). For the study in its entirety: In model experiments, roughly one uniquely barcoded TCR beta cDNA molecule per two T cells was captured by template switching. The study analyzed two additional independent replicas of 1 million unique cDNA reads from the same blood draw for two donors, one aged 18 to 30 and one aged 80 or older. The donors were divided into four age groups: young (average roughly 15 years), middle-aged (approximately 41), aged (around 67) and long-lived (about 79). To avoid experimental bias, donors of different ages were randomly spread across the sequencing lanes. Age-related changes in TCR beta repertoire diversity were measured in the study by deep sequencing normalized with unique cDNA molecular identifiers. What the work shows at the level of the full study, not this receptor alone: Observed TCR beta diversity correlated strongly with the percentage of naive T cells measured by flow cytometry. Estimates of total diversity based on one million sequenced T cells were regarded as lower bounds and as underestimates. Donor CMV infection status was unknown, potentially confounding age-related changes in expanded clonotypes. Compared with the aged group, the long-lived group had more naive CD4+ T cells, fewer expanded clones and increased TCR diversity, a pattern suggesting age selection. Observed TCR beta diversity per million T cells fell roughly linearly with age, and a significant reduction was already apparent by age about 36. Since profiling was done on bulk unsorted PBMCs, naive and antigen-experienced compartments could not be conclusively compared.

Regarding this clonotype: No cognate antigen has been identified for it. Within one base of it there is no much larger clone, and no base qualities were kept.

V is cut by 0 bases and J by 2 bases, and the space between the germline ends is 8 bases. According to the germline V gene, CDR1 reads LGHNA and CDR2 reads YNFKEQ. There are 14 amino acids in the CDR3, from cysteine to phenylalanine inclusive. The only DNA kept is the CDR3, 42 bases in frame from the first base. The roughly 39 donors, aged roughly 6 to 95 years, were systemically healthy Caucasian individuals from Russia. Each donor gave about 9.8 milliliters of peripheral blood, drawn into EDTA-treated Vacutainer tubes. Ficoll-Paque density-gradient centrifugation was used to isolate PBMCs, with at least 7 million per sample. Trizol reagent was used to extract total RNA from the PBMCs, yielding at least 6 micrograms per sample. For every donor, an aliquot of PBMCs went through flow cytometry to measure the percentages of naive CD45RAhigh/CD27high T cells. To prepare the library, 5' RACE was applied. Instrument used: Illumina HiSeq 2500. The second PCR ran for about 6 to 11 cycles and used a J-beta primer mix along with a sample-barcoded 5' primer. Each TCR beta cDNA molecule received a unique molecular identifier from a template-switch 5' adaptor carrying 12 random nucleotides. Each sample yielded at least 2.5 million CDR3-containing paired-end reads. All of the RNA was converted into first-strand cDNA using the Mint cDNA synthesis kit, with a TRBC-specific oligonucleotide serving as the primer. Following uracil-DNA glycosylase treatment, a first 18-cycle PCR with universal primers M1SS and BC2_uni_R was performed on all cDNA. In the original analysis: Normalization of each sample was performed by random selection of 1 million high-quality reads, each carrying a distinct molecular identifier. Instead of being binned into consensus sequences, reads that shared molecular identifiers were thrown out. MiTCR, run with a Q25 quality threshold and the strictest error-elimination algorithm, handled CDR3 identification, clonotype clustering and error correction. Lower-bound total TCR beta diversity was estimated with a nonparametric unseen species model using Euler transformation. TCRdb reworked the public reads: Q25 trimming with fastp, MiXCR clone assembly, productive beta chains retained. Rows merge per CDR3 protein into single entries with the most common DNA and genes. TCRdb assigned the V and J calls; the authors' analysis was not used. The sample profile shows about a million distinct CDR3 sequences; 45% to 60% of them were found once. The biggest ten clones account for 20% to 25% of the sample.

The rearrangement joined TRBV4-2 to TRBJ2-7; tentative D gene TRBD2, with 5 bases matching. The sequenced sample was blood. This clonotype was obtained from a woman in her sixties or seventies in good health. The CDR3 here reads CASSQEAAAYEQYF. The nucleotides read TGTGCCAGCAGCCAAGAAGCGGCAGCCTACGAGCAGTACTTC.